The present entry profiles one TCR beta chain with its context. This entry comes from a study of blood T cells in healthy people across ages. This CDR3 is 12 amino acids long. CDR1 is MNHNS and CDR2 is SASEGT in the germline V gene. V gave up 11 bases and J gave up 4 bases, with 14 bases separating them. Primers used in a second PCR of roughly 6 to 11 cycles were a sample-barcoded 5' primer and a J-beta primer mix. TCRdb used MiXCR to reprocess the 5' RACE reads, holding one entry per CDR3 protein. Of over 450,000 distinct CDR3 sequences listed, more than 20% are singletons. This sample also appeared in a second study, on T cells of mothers and their children.

The sample taken for sequencing was blood. This clonotype was sampled from a boy aged 5-17 years in good health. The chain has TRBV6-1 and TRBJ1-1; D unclear. The CDR3 sequence: CACGAGFTEAFF. The CDR3 nucleotides are TGTGCCTGTGGAGCGGGGTTCACTGAAGCTTTCTTT.